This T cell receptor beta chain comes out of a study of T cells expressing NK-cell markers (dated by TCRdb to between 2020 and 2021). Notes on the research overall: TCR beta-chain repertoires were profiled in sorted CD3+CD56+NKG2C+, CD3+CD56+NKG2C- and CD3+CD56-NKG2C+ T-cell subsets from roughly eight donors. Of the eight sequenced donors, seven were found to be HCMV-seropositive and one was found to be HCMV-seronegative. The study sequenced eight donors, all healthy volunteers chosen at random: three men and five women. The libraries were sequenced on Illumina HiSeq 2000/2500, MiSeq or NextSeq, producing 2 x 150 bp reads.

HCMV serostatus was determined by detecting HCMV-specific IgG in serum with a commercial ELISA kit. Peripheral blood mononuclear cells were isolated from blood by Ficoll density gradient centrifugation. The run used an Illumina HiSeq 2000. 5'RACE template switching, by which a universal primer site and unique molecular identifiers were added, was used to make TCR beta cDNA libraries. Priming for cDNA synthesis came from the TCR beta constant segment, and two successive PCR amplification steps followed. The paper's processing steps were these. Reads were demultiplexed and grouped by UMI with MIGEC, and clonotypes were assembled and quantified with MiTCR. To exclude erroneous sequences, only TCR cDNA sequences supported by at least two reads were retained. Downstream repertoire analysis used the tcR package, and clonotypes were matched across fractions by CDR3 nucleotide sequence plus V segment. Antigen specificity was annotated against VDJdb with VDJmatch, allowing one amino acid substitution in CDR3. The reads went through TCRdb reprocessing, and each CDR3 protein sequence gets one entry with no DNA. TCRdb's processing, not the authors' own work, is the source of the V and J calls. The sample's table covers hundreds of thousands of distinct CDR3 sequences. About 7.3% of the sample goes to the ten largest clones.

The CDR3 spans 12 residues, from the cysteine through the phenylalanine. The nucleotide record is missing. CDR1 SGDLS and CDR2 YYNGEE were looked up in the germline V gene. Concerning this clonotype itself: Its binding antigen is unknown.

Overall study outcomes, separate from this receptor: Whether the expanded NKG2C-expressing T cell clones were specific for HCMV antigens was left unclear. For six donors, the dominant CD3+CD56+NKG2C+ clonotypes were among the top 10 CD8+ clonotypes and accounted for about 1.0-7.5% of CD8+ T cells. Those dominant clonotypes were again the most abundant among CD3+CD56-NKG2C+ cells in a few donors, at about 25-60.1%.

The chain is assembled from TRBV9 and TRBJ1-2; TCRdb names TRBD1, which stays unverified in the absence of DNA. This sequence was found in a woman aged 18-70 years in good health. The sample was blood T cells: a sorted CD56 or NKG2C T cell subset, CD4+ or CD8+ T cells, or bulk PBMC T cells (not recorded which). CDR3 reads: CASSGAGVGYTF.